Listed here are 7 T cell receptor beta chains from one sample, sequenced in a study of neurological immune-mediated disorders. Regarding time point: longitudinal time-point 1 (baseline). TCRdb analysed the 5' RACE reads with MiXCR anew, one entry per CDR3 protein. Of tens of thousands of distinct CDR3 sequences in the sample, roughly 3.2% are singletons; the top ten hold roughly 8.2%. The sample consisted of PBMCs. Receptor source: an older woman with multiple sclerosis.

Many counts were recorded for this clonotype. This chain connects TRBV10-3 to TRBJ1-5; weak D call: TRBD1 (6 bases). Deletions cut 0 bases from V and 2 bases from J, with 17 bases between. The V gene's germline CDR1 is ENHRY and CDR2 SYGVKD. This CDR3 has 18 residues. The CDR3 nucleotides are TGTGCCATCAGTGAGTCAATACAGACAGGTCGGCGCAATCAGCCCCAGCATTTT. Translation: CAISESIQTGRRNQPQHF.

This clonotype was seen at least ten times. This chain uses TRBV12-3 or TRBV12-4 with TRBJ1-5, with 7 positions matching TRBD1. The junction had 7 bases not matched to a gene; V was cut back by 3 bases and J by 2 bases. CDR3 length equals 16 residues. Here the CDR3 DNA reads TGTGCCAGCAGTTTCGGAGGGGGCGCAGGCAATCAGCCCCAGCATTTT. This sequence encodes CASSFGGGAGNQPQHF.

This clonotype was picked up many times. The CDR3 spells CASSYPAQRGGTDTQYF. As DNA, the CDR3 is TGTGCCAGCAGTTACCCGGCCCAGCGGGGGGGTACAGATACGCAGTATTTT. The chain has TRBV6-6 and TRBJ2-3, with TRBD2 matching 10 bases. With V trimmed by 2 bases and J by 3 bases, 8 bases remained unmatched. Germline assignment: CDR1 MNHNY and CDR2 SVGAGI (reference sequence). The CDR3 sequence is 17 residues long.

In this sample, this clonotype turned up many times. The chain uses TRBV11-2 and TRBJ2-5; 7 bases are a match to TRBD1. The J segment lost 2 bases and the V segment lost 1 base, leaving 4 bases of the junction unmatched. The CDR3 loop spans 15 amino acids. Germline V gives CDR1 SGHAT, CDR2 FQNNGV. Here the CDR3 DNA reads TGTGCCAGCAGCTTAGCCCCGACAGGGCAAGAGACCCAGTACTTC. This gives the protein CASSLAPTGQETQYF.

This clonotype was recorded many times. The V and J genes are TRBV5-5 and TRBJ2-1; tentatively, D is TRBD1 (7 bases). CDR3 length: 14 residues. Per the germline V gene, CDR1 is SGHKS and CDR2 is YYEKEE (reference sequence). V lost 4 bases and J lost 10, with 18 bases in between. The CDR3, as DNA: TGTGCCAGCAGCCTCCCGGAGGGGGCACGGGAGCAGTTCTTC. Translating it yields CASSLPEGAREQFF.

This clonotype was counted ten times or more. V gene TRBV20-1 combines with J gene TRBJ1-4, with 9 bases that match TRBD1. The CDR3 totals 13 residues. V gave up 6 bases and J gave up 8 bases; unmatched junction bases: 7. CDR1 DFQATT and CDR2 SNEGSKA come from the germline V gene (reference sequence). For the CDR3, the DNA is TGCAGTGCCATACAGGGGGCGGAAGAAAAACTGTTTTTT. It is translated as CSAIQGAEEKLFF.

This clonotype has ten or more counts. J is TRBJ2-5 and V is TRBV5-1, with 8 nucleotides matching TRBD1. This CDR3 is 16 amino acids long. The V segment lost 3 bases and the J segment 4 bases; nucleotides outside the gene matches: 11. The V gene's germline CDR1 is SGHRS and CDR2 YFSETQ. The CDR3 loop is CASSSSPGQVLETQYF. The CDR3 DNA reads TGCGCCAGCAGCTCCTCACCGGGACAGGTATTAGAGACCCAGTACTTC.